The 8 T cell receptor beta chains below were found in one sample sequenced in a study of T cells in Graves' hyperthyroidism and ophthalmopathy. Amplification of TCR beta CDR3 regions used RNA as the template. TCR CDR3 regions were first amplified by RT-PCR with HTBI primers. TCRdb passed the multiplex PCR reads through MiXCR, listing each CDR3 protein once. The table lists around 690,000 distinct CDR3 sequences, 17% of them singletons. The sequencing input was blood. The receptors shown here come from a middle-aged man with Graves' hyperthyroidism.

This chain joins TRBV9 and TRBJ2-6; D may be TRBD1 (6 bases). The CDR3 is made up of 17 amino acids. Looked up from germline, CDR1 is SGDLS and CDR2 is YYNGEE. Between the trimmed V and J ends, which lost 3 bases and 2 bases, there was a span of 15 bases. CDR3 in amino acids: CASSGDTFRTGANVLTF. CDR3 nucleotide sequence: TGTGCCAGCAGCGGGGACACATTTAGGACTGGGGCCAACGTCCTGACTTTC.

The table lists this clonotype with a few counts. This chain uses TRBV6-2 or TRBV6-3 with TRBJ2-3; the D is unclear. The CDR3 is 14 amino acids. Germline V gives CDR1 MNHEY, CDR2 SVGEGT. Between the trimmed V and J ends, which lost 5 bases and 6 bases, there was a span of 15 bases. The CDR3 protein is CASSPTDVVDTQYF. Written as DNA, the CDR3 is TGTGCCAGCAGTCCCACAGACGTTGTGGATACGCAGTATTTT.

This clonotype appeared a few times. The gene calls are TRBV6-2 or TRBV6-3 and TRBJ2-5; weak D call: TRBD1 (6 bases). V lost 4 bases to trimming and J lost 4 bases, with 16 bases between them. CDR3 length: 15 residues. Germline values: CDR1 MNHEY, CDR2 SVGEGT. The CDR3 loop reads CASSSPGHSPETQYF. CDR3 in DNA: TGTGCCAGCAGTTCACCGGGACATAGCCCAGAGACCCAGTACTTC.

This clonotype was observed a few times. V usage is TRBV28 and J usage is TRBJ2-3, with a weak D call TRBD1 (6 bases). Germline V gene lookup returns CDR1 MDHEN and CDR2 SYDVKM. The CDR3 has 16 residues. Between the trimmed V and J ends, which lost 7 bases and 4 bases, there was a span of 21 bases. The CDR3 loop reads CASTLLGQPASDTQYF. CDR3 nucleotide sequence: TGTGCCAGCACCCTTCTAGGACAGCCTGCTTCAGATACGCAGTATTTT.

This clonotype was found a few times. The V and J genes are TRBV18 and TRBJ2-2; D remains unclear. Germline V gene sequence: CDR1 KGHSH, CDR2 LQKENI. Trimming removed 2 bases at V and 0 bases at J, with 7 bases between. The CDR3 length is 15 residues. The CDR3 reads CASSPSYSNTGELFF. CDR3 coding DNA: TGTGCCAGCTCACCATCTTACTCGAACACCGGGGAGCTGTTTTTT.

V is TRBV6-2 or TRBV6-3 and J is TRBJ2-1; 8 bases align to TRBD1. Germline assignment: CDR1 MNHEY and CDR2 SVGEGT. The CDR3 runs to 14 residues. V trimming: 5 bases; J trimming: 6 bases; junction bases outside the gene matches: 6. CDR3 protein: CASSGTGVSNEQFF. The CDR3 DNA reads as TGTGCCAGCAGTGGGACAGGAGTGAGCAATGAGCAGTTCTTC.

As regards this clonotype: Since a much larger clone is just one base distant, this may be a read error. This rearrangement joins TRBV3-1 to TRBJ2-5; TRBD2 matches at 14 bases. Germline loops: CDR1 LGHDT, CDR2 YNNKEL (reference sequence). This CDR3 spans 16 amino acids. V gave up 5 bases and J gave up 7 bases; unmatched junction bases: 9. The CDR3 region is CASSDSGLAGVVTQYF. The DNA of the CDR3 is TGTGCCAGCAGCGACTCGGGACTAGCGGGAGTGGTGACCCAGTACTTC.

The table lists this clonotype with many counts. CDR3 DNA sequence: TGTGCCAGCAGGATGAGCGGGAACCCTTACGAGCAGTACTTC. Protein: CASRMSGNPYEQYF. The chain recombines TRBV12-3 or TRBV12-4 with TRBJ2-7; 7 nucleotides match TRBD2. The ends lost 6 bases at V and 4 bases at J; junction bases unmatched: 9. The CDR3 has 14 amino acids.